The 9 T cell receptor beta chains listed next were all sequenced from one sample in a study of cytomegalovirus exposure and HLA in healthy donors. 60 Vbeta and 13 Jbeta primers were used in PCR. Assay: immunoSEQ multiplex PCR; the TCRdb copy retains only in-frame clones and omits some. The sample has 120,000 to 150,000 clones, 68% seen once. Sequenced: PBMCs. All receptors derive from a man aged 55 to 70 in good health and CMV-seronegative.

In this sample, this clone turned up once. The chain uses TRBV5-1 and TRBJ2-1, with D perhaps TRBD1 (5 bases). The germline gives CDR1 SGHRS, CDR2 YFSETQ. The CDR3 runs to 16 residues. V was clipped by 0 bases and J by 6 bases, with 16 bases between them. The CDR3 region is CASSLADTGRSNEQFF. CDR3 coding DNA: TGCGCCAGCAGCTTGGCGGACACCGGTCGTTCCAATGAGCAGTTCTTC.

This clone was observed a handful of times. V gene TRBV21-1 combines with J gene TRBJ1-2; TRBD1 is the table's D call and was not checked against the DNA. TRBV21-1 is deemed a pseudogene. The CDR3 spans 14 residues. CDR3 sequence reads: CASSRLGQTYGYTF. The CDR3 DNA follows: TGTGCCAGCAGCAGATTAGGACAGACCTATGGCTACACCTTC.

This clone was counted a few times. CDR3 region: CASRVSPGQDNEQFF. The CDR3 nucleotides read TGTGCCAGCAGGGTATCCCCGGGACAAGACAATGAGCAGTTCTTC. This sequence joins TRBV6-5 and TRBJ2-1; tentative D call: TRBD1 (6 bases). V gave up 6 bases and J gave up 5 bases, with 17 bases separating them. In germline, CDR1 is MNHEY, CDR2 SVGAGI. This CDR3 has 15 amino acids.

This rearrangement joins TRBV29-1 to TRBJ1-1; weak D call: TRBD1 (5 bases). This CDR3 has 12 amino acids. Germline CDR1 reads SQVTM; CDR2 reads ANQGSEA. Trimming left V 5 bases short and J 4 bases short, with 11 bases between. The CDR3 DNA follows: TGCAGCGTTCACCCGGGGGGCACTGAAGCTTTCTTT. Amino acid sequence: CSVHPGGTEAFF.

The CDR3 nucleotides are TGTGCCAGCAGCACAGCCACCTTTAATGAAAAACTGTTTTTT. Translating gives CASSTATFNEKLFF. The chain is built from TRBV28 and TRBJ1-4; D call uncertain. Trimming cost V 6 bases and J 4 bases, with 12 bases left between them. CDR1 and CDR2 from the germline V gene are MDHEN and SYDVKM. This CDR3 region has 14 residues.

The V gene is TRBV5-1, the J gene TRBJ2-7; D gene uncertain. The V and J ends lost 4 bases and 2 bases respectively, with 10 bases between them. CDR3 size: 13 residues. Germline CDR1 is SGHRS and CDR2 is YFSETQ. CDR3 sequence reads: CASSLSPAYEQYF. As DNA, the CDR3 is TGCGCCAGCAGCCTCTCCCCCGCCTACGAGCAGTACTTC.

This clone was counted a few times. The rearrangement links TRBV7-6 to TRBJ2-3, with 7 bases matching TRBD2. This CDR3 is 18 amino acids long. CDR1 is SGHVS, CDR2 FNYEAQ, per germline. Unmatched junction bases numbered 15, after V lost 0 bases and J lost 6 bases. CDR3 in amino acids: CASSLAIRAGKVTDTQYF. The CDR3 region has the DNA TGTGCCAGCAGCTTAGCGATAAGAGCGGGAAAGGTTACGGATACGCAGTATTTT.

This clone was picked up a small number of times. The chain couples TRBV4-2 to TRBJ1-4; D perhaps matches TRBD1 (5 bases). Per germline, CDR1 LGHNA and CDR2 YNFKEQ. With 1 base removed from V and 7 bases from J, the gap between germline ends came to 10 bases. The CDR3 spans 14 residues. CDR3 loop: CASSQGGVGEKLFF. DNA for the CDR3: TGTGCCAGCAGCCAAGGGGGGGTCGGTGAAAAACTGTTTTTT.

The rearrangement uses TRBV5-1 and TRBJ2-2, with 11 bases matching TRBD2. This CDR3 spans 15 amino acids. CDR1 SGHRS and CDR2 YFSETQ come from the germline V gene. The ends lost 2 bases at V and 6 bases at J; junction bases unmatched: 3. The CDR3 here is CASSLLAGEAGELFF. The CDR3 DNA is TGCGCCAGCAGCTTACTAGCGGGAGAAGCCGGGGAGCTGTTTTTT.